Shown below are 18 T cell receptor beta chains from a single sample sequenced in a study of cytomegalovirus exposure and HLA in healthy donors (dated by TCRdb to 2016 to 2017). Receptors were amplified or captured by the immunoSEQ multiplex PCR assay. Here the immuneACCESS table is served through TCRdb, limited to in-frame sequences with V and J called. Missing clones are a known gap in these copies; in checked studies unresolved V genes cover under half, and the rest lacks a known reason. The sample table shows 200,000 to 250,000 clones, and 75% to 90% are seen once. The top ten clones comprise over 13% of the sample. Sequencing used PBMCs. All receptors derive from a woman aged 30 to 39 in good health and CMV-seropositive.

The CDR3 sequence is CASSSPGQGNTEAFF. The CDR3 DNA is TGTGCCAGCAGTTCCCCGGGACAGGGGAACACTGAAGCTTTCTTT. The rearrangement links TRBV28 to TRBJ1-1; 9 nucleotides align to TRBD1. V was clipped by 4 bases and J by 1 base; unmatched bases: 4. This CDR3 spans 15 amino acids. The V gene's germline CDR1 is MDHEN and CDR2 SYDVKM.

J is TRBJ2-1 and V is TRBV6-5; no clear D. This CDR3 has 15 amino acids. Germline V gene lookup returns CDR1 MNHEY and CDR2 SVGAGI. Trimming took off 0 bases at V and 8 bases at J, with 14 bases between the two ends. The chain's CDR3 is CASSYSPAPSDEQFF. The CDR3 DNA reads TGTGCCAGCAGTTACTCGCCGGCACCCTCGGATGAGCAGTTCTTC.

The chain carries TRBV5-1 and TRBJ2-6, with TRBD1 matching over 12 bases. CDR1 and CDR2 from the germline V gene are SGHRS and YFSETQ. This CDR3 is 18 amino acids long. Losses at the gene ends were 1 base for V and 3 bases for J; bases not matched to a gene: 5. The CDR3 here is CASSLSWDRGHGANVLTF. CDR3 DNA sequence: TGCGCCAGCAGCTTGTCTTGGGACAGGGGGCATGGGGCCAACGTCCTGACTTTC.

The V and J genes are TRBV15 and TRBJ2-7; 8 nucleotides line up with TRBD1. CDR1 and CDR2 from the germline V gene are LNHNV and YYDKDF (reference sequence). Trimming took 0 bases from V and 6 from J; bases not matched to a gene: 10. The CDR3 is 16 amino acids. CDR3 coding DNA: TGTGCCACCAGCAGAGATCTGACAGGGGAATGGGGCGAGCAGTACTTC. Its protein is CATSRDLTGEWGEQYF.

The rearrangement uses TRBV30 and TRBJ1-2, with a tentative D call TRBD1 (6 bases). Germline CDR1 is GTSNPN and CDR2 is SVGIG (reference sequence). CDR3 length: 16 amino acids. Trimming left V 2 bases short and J 5 bases short, with 21 bases between. The CDR3, as DNA: TGTGCCTGGAGTCCCGCCCTTATAAAACAGGGATATGGCTACACCTTC. Translated, it gives CAWSPALIKQGYGYTF.

This chain joins TRBV5-1 and TRBJ1-1; weak D call: TRBD1 (6 bases). V lost 2 bases, J lost 6 bases, and 11 bases lay in between. Germline CDR1 SGHRS, CDR2 YFSETQ. The CDR3 sequence is 13 residues long. CDR3 amino acids: CASSLSGGPEAFF. CDR3 in DNA: TGCGCCAGCAGCTTATCGGGGGGCCCTGAAGCTTTCTTT.

The chain recombines TRBV6-5 with TRBJ2-7, with D possibly TRBD1 on 5 matching bases. Trimming shortened V by 2 bases and J by 3 bases, and 14 bases separated the two germline ends. From germline, CDR1 is MNHEY and CDR2 SVGAGI. The CDR3 is 15 amino acids. The CDR3 region is CASSYPGRAVYEQYF. CDR3 bases: TGTGCCAGCAGTTACCCCGGCAGGGCGGTCTACGAGCAGTACTTC.

The chain is built from TRBV19 and TRBJ2-7; 7 nucleotides line up with TRBD1. Germline assignment: CDR1 LNHDA and CDR2 SQIVND (reference sequence). V lost 6 bases to trimming and J lost 4 bases; unmatched junction nucleotides: 9. The CDR3 is made up of 14 amino acids. Written as DNA, the CDR3 is TGTGCCAGTAGCCCGGGACAGTCGGGGTACGAGCAGTACTTC. Translation: CASSPGQSGYEQYF.

The CDR3 DNA follows: TGTGCCAGCAGCCCAAGACAGGGATACGAGCAGTACTTC. Its protein is CASSPRQGYEQYF. V is TRBV7-2 and J is TRBJ2-7, with 7 bases that match TRBD1. The ends lost 5 bases at V and 4 bases at J; junction bases unmatched: 5. From germline, CDR1 is SGHTA and CDR2 FQGNSA. CDR3 size: 13 residues.

The CDR3 reads CASSYYPGPRGYTF. The CDR3 DNA reads TGTGCCAGCAGTTATTATCCAGGCCCCAGGGGCTACACCTTC. The gene calls are TRBV6-5 and TRBJ1-2; D uncertain. Germline V lookup: CDR1 MNHEY, CDR2 SVGAGI. Trimming removed 3 bases from V and 8 bases from J, with 16 bases in between. The CDR3 extends over 14 amino acids.

The gene calls are TRBV30 and TRBJ2-7, with D possibly TRBD2 on 6 matching bases. CDR1 is GTSNPN, CDR2 SVGIG, per germline (reference sequence). The CDR3 extends over 16 amino acids. V was shortened by 1 base and J by 4 bases, with 20 bases between the two germline ends. The CDR3 reads CAWSAPRVAGRYEQYF. For the CDR3, the DNA is TGTGCCTGGAGTGCCCCCCGGGTGGCAGGGAGGTACGAGCAGTACTTC.

This clone was observed once. The chain uses TRBV28 and TRBJ2-7, with unresolved D. Germline V gives CDR1 MDHEN, CDR2 SYDVKM. Trimming stripped 3 bases from V and 6 bases from J, with 9 bases between. The CDR3 is 12 amino acids. CDR3 sequence (DNA): TGTGCCAGCAGTTTGGGTCGTACCGAGCAGTACTTC. Translating gives CASSLGRTEQYF.

The chain combines TRBV11-1 with TRBJ1-1, with a tentative D call TRBD1 (6 bases). V lost 7 bases, J lost 5 bases, and 14 bases lay in between. The CDR3 totals 13 residues. Germline loops: CDR1 SGHAT, CDR2 FQDESV (reference sequence). The CDR3 reads CASMGARRTEAFF. Written as DNA, the CDR3 is TGTGCCAGCATGGGGGCCCGGAGGACTGAAGCTTTCTTT.

This clone was recorded many times. V is TRBV21-1 and J is TRBJ1-2. TRBV21-1 is designated a pseudogene. The CDR3 runs to 11 residues. CDR3: CASSKENGYTF. The DNA of the CDR3 is TGTGCCAGCAGCAAAGAAAATGGCTACACCTTC.

V gene TRBV7-6 combines with J gene TRBJ2-1; TRBD1 aligns across 10 bases. With V trimmed by 5 bases and J by 10 bases, 11 bases remained unmatched. Germline values: CDR1 SGHVS, CDR2 FNYEAQ. The CDR3 totals 15 residues. The CDR3 bases are TGTGCCAGCAGCGAAGACCCGACAGGGGGCGAAGAGCAGTTCTTC. Protein product: CASSEDPTGGEEQFF. Based on the CDR3 plus reference TRBV7-6 and TRBJ2-1, the full variable domain is GAGVSQSPRYKVTKRGQDVALRCDPISGHVSLYWYRQALGQGPEFLTYFNYEAQQDKSGLPNDRFSAERPEGSISTLTIQRTEQRDSAMYRCASSEDPTGGEEQFFGPGTRLTVL.

In DNA form, the CDR3 reads TGTGCCAGCAGCGAACTAGCTGGAGACCCCGAGACCCAGTACTTC. As protein: CASSELAGDPETQYF. This chain connects TRBV9 to TRBJ2-5, with D possibly being TRBD2 (6 bases). Per the germline V gene, CDR1 is SGDLS and CDR2 is YYNGEE. Trimming took 3 bases from V and 5 from J, leaving 17 bases between them. The CDR3 length is 15 residues.

V gene TRBV7-2 combines with J gene TRBJ2-1, with a tentative D call TRBD2 (6 bases). This CDR3 has 13 amino acids. Germline CDR1 SGHTA, CDR2 FQGNSA. V was cut by 5 bases and J by 4 bases, with 9 bases left in between. The CDR3 protein is CASSRGLYNEQFF. DNA for the CDR3: TGTGCCAGCAGCCGGGGACTTTACAATGAGCAGTTCTTC.

The rearrangement links TRBV18 to TRBJ1-1; D uncertain. CDR1 and CDR2 (germline): KGHSH, LQKENI. The CDR3 contains 14 residues. With 2 bases removed from V and 10 bases from J, the gap between germline ends came to 17 bases. CDR3 amino acids: CASSPTRIGPGAFF. CDR3 bases: TGTGCCAGCTCACCAACACGGATAGGCCCTGGAGCTTTCTTT.